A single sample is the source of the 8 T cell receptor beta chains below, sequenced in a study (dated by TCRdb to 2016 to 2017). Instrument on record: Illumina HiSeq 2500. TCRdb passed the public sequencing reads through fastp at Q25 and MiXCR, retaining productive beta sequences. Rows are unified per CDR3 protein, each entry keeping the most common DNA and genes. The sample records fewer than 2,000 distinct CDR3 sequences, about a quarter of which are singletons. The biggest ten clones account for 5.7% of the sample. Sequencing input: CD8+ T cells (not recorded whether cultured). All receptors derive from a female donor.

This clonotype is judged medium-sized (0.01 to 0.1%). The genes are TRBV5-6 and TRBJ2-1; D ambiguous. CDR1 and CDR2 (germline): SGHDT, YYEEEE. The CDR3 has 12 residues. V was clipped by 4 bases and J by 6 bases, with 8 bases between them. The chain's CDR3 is CASSHRFNEQFF. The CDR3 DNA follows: TGTGCCAGCAGCCACCGTTTCAATGAGCAGTTCTTC.

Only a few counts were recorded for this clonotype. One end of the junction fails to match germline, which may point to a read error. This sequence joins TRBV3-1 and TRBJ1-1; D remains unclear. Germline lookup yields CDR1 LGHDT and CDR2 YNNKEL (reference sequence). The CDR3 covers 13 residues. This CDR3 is CASSQAMNAEAFF. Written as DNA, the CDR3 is TGTGCCAGCAGCCAAGCGATGAACGCTGAAGCTTTCTTT.

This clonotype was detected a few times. The CDR3 DNA sequence: TGCGCCAACAGTATTCACCAGGGCTTGGCTGAAGCTTTCTTT. Its translation is CANSIHQGLAEAFF. This chain links TRBV5-1 with TRBJ1-1; the D gene is possibly TRBD1 (5 bases). The CDR3 is made up of 14 amino acids. Trimming pared 9 bases from V and 6 bases from J, leaving 21 bases between. The germline V gene has CDR1 SGHRS and CDR2 YFSETQ.

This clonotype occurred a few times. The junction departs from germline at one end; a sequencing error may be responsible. CDR3 loop: CATSDLNTGRATNDKLFF. CDR3 nucleotide sequence: TGTGCCACCAGTGATTTAAATACGGGACGGGCAACTAATGATAAACTGTTTTTT. This sequence joins TRBV24-1 and TRBJ1-4; possibly TRBD1 for D (5 bases). Germline CDR1 and CDR2: KGHDR and SFDVKD. This CDR3 has 18 residues.

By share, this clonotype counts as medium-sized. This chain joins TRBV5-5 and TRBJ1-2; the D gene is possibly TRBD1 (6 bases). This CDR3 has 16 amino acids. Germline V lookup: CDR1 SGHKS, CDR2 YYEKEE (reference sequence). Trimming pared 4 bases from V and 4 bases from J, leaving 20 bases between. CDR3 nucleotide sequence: TGTGCCAGCAGCGGAACAACAGGGACGGGGCCCTATGGCTACACCTTC. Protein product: CASSGTTGTGPYGYTF.

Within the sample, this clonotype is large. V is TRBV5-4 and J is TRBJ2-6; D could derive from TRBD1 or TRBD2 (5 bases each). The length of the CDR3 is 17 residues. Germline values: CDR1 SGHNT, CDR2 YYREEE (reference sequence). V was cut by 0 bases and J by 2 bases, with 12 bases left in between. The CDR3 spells CASSLVGEYTGANVLTF. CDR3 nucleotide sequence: TGTGCCAGCAGCTTGGTAGGGGAGTATACTGGGGCCAACGTCCTGACTTTC.

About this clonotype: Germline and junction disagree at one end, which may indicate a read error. CDR3 DNA sequence: TGTGCCGGCAGTTTGGGGGGGAGCGAGACCCGGTACTTC. It translates to CAGSLGGSETRYF. J is TRBJ2-5 and V is TRBV6-5, with 7 bases that match TRBD2. The CDR3 consists of 13 residues. The germline V gene has CDR1 MNHEY and CDR2 SVGAGI.

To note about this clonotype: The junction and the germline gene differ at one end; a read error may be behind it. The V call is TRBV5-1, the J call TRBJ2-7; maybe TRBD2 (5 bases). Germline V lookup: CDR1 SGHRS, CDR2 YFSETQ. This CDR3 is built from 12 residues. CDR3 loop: CTSSLTEARQYF. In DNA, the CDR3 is TGCACCAGCAGCTTGACGGAGGCGCGGCAGTACTTC. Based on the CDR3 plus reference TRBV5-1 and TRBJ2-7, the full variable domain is KAGVTQTPRYLIKTRGQQVTLSCSPISGHRSVSWYQQTPGQGLQFLFEYFSETQRNKGNFPGRFSGRQFSNSRSEMNVSTLELGDSALYLCTSSLTEARQYFGPGTRLTVT.